Below, 11 T cell receptor beta chains from the same sample are listed, as sequenced in a study of blood T cell repertoires in COVID-19. Only in-frame clones appear in the TCRdb table, and some are missing; sequencing was by immunoSEQ multiplex PCR. The sample consists of under 60,000 clones, approximately 84% of them appearing once. Sequenced material: peripheral blood. Every receptor here comes from a man aged 60 to 69 with acute or convalescent COVID-19.

The rearrangement joins TRBV24-1 to TRBJ1-5, with 9 bases that match TRBD1. V lost 3 bases to trimming and J lost 5 bases; unmatched junction nucleotides: 4. In germline, CDR1 is KGHDR, CDR2 SFDVKD. CDR3 size: 15 residues. CDR3 nucleotides: TGTGCCACCAGTGATGACAGGGGGGGGGATCAGCCCCAGCATTTT. This gives the protein CATSDDRGGDQPQHF.

The chain links TRBV12-3 or TRBV12-4 to TRBJ2-7, with D possibly being TRBD2 (5 bases). With 6 bases removed from V and 6 bases from J, the gap between germline ends came to 12 bases. This CDR3 contains 12 residues. The CDR3 DNA reads as TGTGCCAGCAGCCACACACGGGGCGAGCAGTACTTC. Encoded protein: CASSHTRGEQYF.

The genes are TRBV5-5 and TRBJ2-3; 7 nucleotides agree with TRBD2. This CDR3 region has 14 residues. V shed 6 bases, J shed 5 bases, and the junction held 9 bases outside the gene matches. CDR1 and CDR2 from the germline V gene are SGHKS and YYEKEE (reference sequence). The CDR3 region is CASNPSGDGDTQYF. The CDR3, as DNA: TGTGCCAGCAACCCAAGCGGGGACGGAGATACGCAGTATTTT.

This clone turned up a few times. V usage is TRBV9 and J usage is TRBJ1-2, with a possible D match to TRBD1 (5 bases). This CDR3 is built from 15 residues. Germline V gives CDR1 SGDLS, CDR2 YYNGEE. Trimming took 3 bases from V and 4 from J, leaving 16 bases between them. CDR3 protein: CASSALPQGSYGYTF. DNA for the CDR3: TGTGCCAGCAGCGCACTCCCCCAGGGTAGCTATGGCTACACCTTC.

This clone was picked up one time. The CDR3 region has the DNA TGCGCCAGCAGCTTTGGTAGCGGGGAAGGGTTGGATACGCAGTATTTT. Protein: CASSFGSGEGLDTQYF. The chain uses TRBV5-1 and TRBJ2-3, with TRBD2 matching over 8 bases. The V gene's germline CDR1 is SGHRS and CDR2 YFSETQ. Trimming at V came to 2 bases and at J to 6 bases, leaving 11 bases not matched to a gene. The CDR3 sequence is 16 residues long. The variable domain in full, completed from reference TRBV5-1 and TRBJ2-3, reads KAGVTQTPRYLIKTRGQQVTLSCSPISGHRSVSWYQQTPGQGLQFLFEYFSETQRNKGNFPGRFSGRQFSNSRSEMNVSTLELGDSALYLCASSFGSGEGLDTQYFGPGTRLTVL.

This clone was recorded a few times. V gene TRBV7-9 combines with J gene TRBJ1-6; 7 nucleotides agree with TRBD1. The J segment lost 8 bases and the V segment lost 4 bases, leaving 11 bases of the junction unmatched. This CDR3 region has 16 residues. Germline V gene data show CDR1 as SEHNR and CDR2 as FQNEAQ (reference sequence). The CDR3 here is CASSSIGGEADSPLHF. CDR3 DNA: TGTGCCAGCAGCTCCATAGGGGGCGAGGCGGATTCACCCCTCCACTTT.

The chain links TRBV10-3 to TRBJ2-5, with TRBD2 matching over 8 bases. Germline CDR1 and CDR2: ENHRY and SYGVKD. This CDR3 spans 15 amino acids. Losses at the gene ends were 3 bases for V and 4 bases for J; bases not matched to a gene: 7. Written as DNA, the CDR3 is TGTGCCATCAGTGACCGGGAGGGGGGTACAGAGACCCAGTACTTC. It encodes CAISDREGGTETQYF.

V is TRBV7-3 and J is TRBJ2-2; 9 bases match TRBD2. CDR3 length: 16 residues. CDR1 SGHTA and CDR2 FQGTGA come from the germline V gene. With V trimmed by 4 bases and J by 7 bases, 10 bases remained unmatched. This CDR3 reads CASSSMAGGPGGELFF. In DNA form, the CDR3 reads TGTGCCAGCAGCTCAATGGCGGGGGGGCCAGGCGGGGAGCTGTTTTTT.

The J gene is TRBJ1-1, the V gene TRBV7-8, with D possibly matching TRBD1 (5 bases). This CDR3 is built from 13 residues. V lost 5 bases, J lost 2 bases, and 9 bases lay in between. Germline values: CDR1 SGHVS, CDR2 FQNEAQ. Here the CDR3 DNA reads TGTGCCAGCAGCCGCGACAGAAACACTGAAGCTTTCTTT. As protein: CASSRDRNTEAFF. Variable domain in full (rest from reference TRBV7-8 and TRBJ1-1): GAGVSQSPRYKVAKRGQDVALRCDPISGHVSLFWYQQALGQGPEFLTYFQNEAQLDKSGLPSDRFFAERPEGSVSTLKIQRTQQEDSAVYLCASSRDRNTEAFFGQGTRLTVV.

V usage is TRBV5-1 and J usage is TRBJ2-1; 14 nucleotides align to TRBD2. V lost 4 bases to trimming and J lost 8 bases; unmatched junction nucleotides: 5. CDR1 is SGHRS and CDR2 is YFSETQ in the germline V gene. This CDR3 is built from 15 residues. This CDR3 is CASSVGTSGGDEQFF. The CDR3 nucleotides read TGCGCCAGCAGCGTGGGGACTAGCGGGGGCGATGAGCAGTTCTTC.

This sequence joins TRBV5-1 and TRBJ1-4; TRBD1 is a possible D gene (6 bases). V was pared by 0 bases and J by 5 bases, with 8 bases between. This CDR3 comprises 14 residues. Germline V CDR1 and CDR2: SGHRS, YFSETQ. CDR3 sequence (DNA): TGCGCCAGCAGCTTGGGACAGGAAAATGAAAAACTGTTTTTT. Its protein is CASSLGQENEKLFF.